The following is a TCR beta chain sequence with its context. This sample was taken from a study of T cells in localized non-small cell lung cancer. Produced via immunoSEQ multiplex PCR; TCRdb's table is partial and in-frame only. The data show tens of thousands of clones, 80% to 90% seen once. The germline gives CDR1 KGHSH, CDR2 LQKENI. The CDR3 covers 16 residues. V lost 5 bases to trimming and J lost 0 bases, with 14 bases between them. V usage is TRBV18 and J usage is TRBJ1-3; weak D call: TRBD1 (5 bases). The sequence came from a man aged 40 to 69 with stage II lung adenocarcinoma. Specimen: PBMCs, collected before any cancer treatment. CDR3 DNA: TGTGCCAGCTCATCAGAGCGGGGGTCCTCTGGAAACACCATATATTTT. It translates to CASSSERGSSGNTIYF.